In its sample, the clone carrying this TCR beta chain was seen many times. Its antigen is still unknown. The authors ran a second PCR of roughly 6 to 12 cycles using a sample-barcoded 5' primer and a J-beta primer mix. Each CDR3 protein gets one entry after TCRdb re-called the 5' RACE reads with MiXCR. The data contain just under 750,000 distinct CDR3 sequences, about a fifth of them singletons. The CDR3 has 18 residues. Germline loops: CDR1 SGHRS, CDR2 YFSETQ. The junction had 19 bases not matched to a gene; V was cut back by 3 bases and J by 8 bases. The data were taken from a study of blood T cells in healthy people across ages. Points from the study as a whole: Diversity figures derived from one million T cells were judged to underestimate the true value. Because donor CMV status was unknown, expanded clonotype changes were possibly confounded. Across the age range, TCR beta diversity per million T cells fell in a roughly linear way.

The chain has TRBV5-1 and TRBJ2-1; TRBD2 aligns across 8 bases. The source material was blood. The TCR was taken from a man aged 65 to 85 in good health. CDR3 amino acids: CASSYRNNLAGGADEQFF. The DNA for the CDR3 is TGCGCCAGCAGCTACCGCAACAATCTAGCGGGCGGGGCTGATGAGCAGTTCTTC.